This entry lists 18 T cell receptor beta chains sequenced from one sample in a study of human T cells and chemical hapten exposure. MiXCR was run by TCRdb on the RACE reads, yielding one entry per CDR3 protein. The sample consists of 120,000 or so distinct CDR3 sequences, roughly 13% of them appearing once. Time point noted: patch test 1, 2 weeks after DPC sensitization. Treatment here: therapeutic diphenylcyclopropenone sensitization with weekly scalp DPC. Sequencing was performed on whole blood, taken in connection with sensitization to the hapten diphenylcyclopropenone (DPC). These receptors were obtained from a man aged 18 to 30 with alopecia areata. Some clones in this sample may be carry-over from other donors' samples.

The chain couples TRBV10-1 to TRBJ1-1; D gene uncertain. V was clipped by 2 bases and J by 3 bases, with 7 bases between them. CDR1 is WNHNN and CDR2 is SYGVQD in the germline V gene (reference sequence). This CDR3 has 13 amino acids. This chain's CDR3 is CASSEGPDTEAFF. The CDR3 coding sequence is TGCGCCAGCAGTGAGGGGCCGGACACTGAAGCTTTCTTT.

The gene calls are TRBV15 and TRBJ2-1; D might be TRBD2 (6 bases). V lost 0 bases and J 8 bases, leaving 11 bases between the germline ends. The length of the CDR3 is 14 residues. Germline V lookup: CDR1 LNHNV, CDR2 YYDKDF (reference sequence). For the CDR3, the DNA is TGTGCCACCAGCAGAGATGGAGGGTACGATGAGCAGTTCTTC. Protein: CATSRDGGYDEQFF.

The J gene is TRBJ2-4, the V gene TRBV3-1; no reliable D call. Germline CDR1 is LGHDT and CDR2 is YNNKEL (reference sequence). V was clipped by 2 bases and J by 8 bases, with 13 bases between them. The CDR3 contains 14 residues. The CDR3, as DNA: TGTGCCAGCAGCCAAAGGGATACTCTAGACATTCAGTACTTC. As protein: CASSQRDTLDIQYF.

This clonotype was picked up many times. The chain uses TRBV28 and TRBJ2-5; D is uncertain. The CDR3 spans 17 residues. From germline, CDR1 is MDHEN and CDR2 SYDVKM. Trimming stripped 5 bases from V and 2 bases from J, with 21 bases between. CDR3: CASSPWGTGPVQETQYF. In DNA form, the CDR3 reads TGTGCCAGCAGTCCGTGGGGAACTGGTCCTGTACAAGAGACCCAGTACTTC.

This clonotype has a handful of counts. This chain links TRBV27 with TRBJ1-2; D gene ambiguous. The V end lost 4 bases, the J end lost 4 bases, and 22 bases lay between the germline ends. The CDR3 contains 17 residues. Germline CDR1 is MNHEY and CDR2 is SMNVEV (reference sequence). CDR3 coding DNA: TGTGCCAGCAGTTATGGGTTACGAGGGAGAGAATTCTATGGCTACACCTTC. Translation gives CASSYGLRGREFYGYTF.

The CDR3 coding sequence is TGTGCCAGCAGCACACTGAAAGGGCGCACTGAAGCTTTCTTT. Amino acids: CASSTLKGRTEAFF. The chain couples TRBV7-6 to TRBJ1-1; D is ambiguous. With 5 bases removed from V and 4 bases from J, the gap between germline ends came to 14 bases. The CDR3 covers 14 residues. CDR1 SGHVS and CDR2 FNYEAQ come from the germline V gene.

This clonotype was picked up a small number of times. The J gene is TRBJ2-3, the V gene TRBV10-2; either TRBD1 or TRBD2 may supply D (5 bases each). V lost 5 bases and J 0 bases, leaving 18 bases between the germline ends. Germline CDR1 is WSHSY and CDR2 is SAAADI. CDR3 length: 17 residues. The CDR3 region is CASSLPPDGASTDTQYF. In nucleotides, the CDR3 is TGCGCCAGCAGTCTGCCTCCGGACGGGGCTAGCACAGATACGCAGTATTTT.

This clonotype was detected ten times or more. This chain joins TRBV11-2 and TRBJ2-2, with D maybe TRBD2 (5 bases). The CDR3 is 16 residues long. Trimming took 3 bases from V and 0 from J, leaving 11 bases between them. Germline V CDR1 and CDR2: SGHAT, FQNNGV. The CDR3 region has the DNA TGTGCCAGCAGCTTTCGTGCGGGCGCGAACACCGGGGAGCTGTTTTTT. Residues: CASSFRAGANTGELFF. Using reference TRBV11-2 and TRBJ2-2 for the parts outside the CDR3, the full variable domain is EAGVAQSPRYKIIEKRQSVAFWCNPISGHATLYWYQQILGQGPKLLIQFQNNGVVDDSQLPKDRFSAERLKGVDSTLKIQPAKLEDSAVYLCASSFRAGANTGELFFGEGSRLTVL.

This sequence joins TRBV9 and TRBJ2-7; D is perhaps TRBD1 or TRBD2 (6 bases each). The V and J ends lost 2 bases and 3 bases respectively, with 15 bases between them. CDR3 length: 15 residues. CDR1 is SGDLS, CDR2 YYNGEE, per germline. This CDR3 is CASSVGGTQNYEQYF. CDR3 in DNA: TGTGCCAGCAGCGTCGGCGGGACACAGAACTACGAGCAGTACTTC.

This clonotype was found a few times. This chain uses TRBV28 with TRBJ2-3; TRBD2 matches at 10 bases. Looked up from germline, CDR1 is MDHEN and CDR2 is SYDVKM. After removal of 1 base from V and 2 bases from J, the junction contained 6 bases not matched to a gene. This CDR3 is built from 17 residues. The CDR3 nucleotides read TGTGCCAGCAGTTTATTTGGGACTAGCGAGTCCACAGATACGCAGTATTTT. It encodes CASSLFGTSESTDTQYF.

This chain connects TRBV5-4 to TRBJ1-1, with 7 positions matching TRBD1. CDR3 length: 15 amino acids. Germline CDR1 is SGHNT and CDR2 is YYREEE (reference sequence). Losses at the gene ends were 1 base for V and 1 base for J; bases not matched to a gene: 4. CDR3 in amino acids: CASSLPGQKNTEAFF. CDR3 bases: TGTGCCAGCAGCTTGCCGGGACAGAAGAACACTGAAGCTTTCTTT.

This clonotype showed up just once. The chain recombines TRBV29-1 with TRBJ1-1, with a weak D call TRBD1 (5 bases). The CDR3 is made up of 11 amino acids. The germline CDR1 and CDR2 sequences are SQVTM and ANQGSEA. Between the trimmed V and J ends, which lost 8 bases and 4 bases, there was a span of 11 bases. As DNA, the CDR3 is TGCAGCTTTACAGGAGCCACTGAAGCTTTCTTT. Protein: CSFTGATEAFF. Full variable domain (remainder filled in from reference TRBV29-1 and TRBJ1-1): SAVISQKPSRDICQRGTSLTIQCQVDSQVTMMFWYRQQPGQSLTLIATANQGSEATYESGFVIDKFPISRPNLTFSTLTVSNMSPEDSSIYLCSFTGATEAFFGQGTRLTVV.

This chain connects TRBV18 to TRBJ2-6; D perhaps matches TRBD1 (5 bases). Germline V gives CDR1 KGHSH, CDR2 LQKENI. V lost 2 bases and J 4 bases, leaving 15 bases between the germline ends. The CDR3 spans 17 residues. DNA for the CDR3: TGTGCCAGCTCACCAGGGCAGGGTGAGACAGGGGCCAACGTCCTGACTTTC. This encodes CASSPGQGETGANVLTF.

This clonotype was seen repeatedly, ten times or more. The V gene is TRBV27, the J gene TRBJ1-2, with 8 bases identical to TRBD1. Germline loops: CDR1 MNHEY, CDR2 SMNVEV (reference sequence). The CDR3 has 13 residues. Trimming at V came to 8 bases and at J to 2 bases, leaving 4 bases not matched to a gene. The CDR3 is CASRRQGNYGYTF. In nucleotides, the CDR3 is TGTGCCAGCCGAAGACAGGGGAACTATGGCTACACCTTC.

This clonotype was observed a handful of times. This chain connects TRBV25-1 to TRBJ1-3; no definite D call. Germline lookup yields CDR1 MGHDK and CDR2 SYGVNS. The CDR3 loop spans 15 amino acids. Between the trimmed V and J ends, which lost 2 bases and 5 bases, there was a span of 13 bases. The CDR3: CASSEGPQPRNTIYF. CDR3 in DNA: TGTGCCAGCAGTGAAGGGCCCCAACCCCGAAACACCATATATTTT.

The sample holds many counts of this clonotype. CDR3 in amino acids: CSASPSYEQYF. CDR3 DNA sequence: TGCAGTGCTAGTCCCTCCTACGAGCAGTACTTC. The J gene is TRBJ2-7, the V gene TRBV20-1; D is unresolved. With 3 bases removed from V and 0 bases from J, the gap between germline ends came to 3 bases. In germline, CDR1 is DFQATT, CDR2 SNEGSKA (reference sequence). The CDR3 sequence is 11 residues long.

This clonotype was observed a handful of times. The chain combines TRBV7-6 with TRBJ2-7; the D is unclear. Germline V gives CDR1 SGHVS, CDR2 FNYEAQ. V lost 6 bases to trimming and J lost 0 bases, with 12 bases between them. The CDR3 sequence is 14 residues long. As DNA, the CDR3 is TGTGCCAGCAGACAGACTCCTGGCTCCTACGAGCAGTACTTC. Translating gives CASRQTPGSYEQYF.

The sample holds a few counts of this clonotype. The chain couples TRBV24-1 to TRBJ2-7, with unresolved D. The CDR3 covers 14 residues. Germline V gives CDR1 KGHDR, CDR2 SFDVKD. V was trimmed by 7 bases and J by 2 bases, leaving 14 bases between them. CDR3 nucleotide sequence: TGTGCCACCAGGGTACAGAACGGCGCCTACGAGCAGTACGTC. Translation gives CATRVQNGAYEQYV.